This T cell receptor (beta chain) was profiled in a study of blood T cell repertoires in COVID-19. Measured with immunoSEQ multiplex PCR; TCRdb has only the in-frame clones, and not every one. Found here are some 330,000 clones, around 90% of them singletons; the top ten hold about 4.7%. Looked up from germline, CDR1 is LGHNA and CDR2 is YNFKEQ. The CDR3 loop spans 16 amino acids. The junction had 5 bases not matched to a gene; V was cut back by 3 bases and J by 0 bases. This clone was observed a few times. The TCR originated in a young man who had recovered from COVID-19. The sample taken for sequencing was PBMCs or T cells enriched from blood (not recorded which). This chain links TRBV4-2 with TRBJ2-7; TRBD1 matches at 10 bases. The CDR3: CASSHTGQGSSYEQYF. DNA of the CDR3: TGTGCCAGCAGCCATACGGGACAGGGGAGCTCCTACGAGCAGTACTTC.